This TCR beta chain was identified in a study of T cells in Graves' hyperthyroidism and ophthalmopathy. General study results and limits: Most clonotypes that expanded in the thyroid above 0.001 also showed up in blood.

In its sample, this clonotype was seen many times. Its antigen is not known. The trim removed 1 base at V and 6 bases at J, leaving 1 base unmatched. Germline CDR1 reads LGHDT; CDR2 reads YNNKEL (reference sequence). The CDR3 consists of 14 residues. Amplification of TCR beta CDR3 regions was performed using RNA transcripts as template. An initial round of RT-PCR targeting the TCR CDR3 relied on the HTBI primer set. TCRdb independently ran MiXCR on the multiplex PCR reads; one entry per CDR3 protein. The table includes roughly 380,000 distinct CDR3 sequences, approximately 14% detected once. Sequenced: blood. The receptor comes from a woman aged 60-75 years with Graves' hyperthyroidism. The chain employs TRBV3-1 and TRBJ2-1; 9 positions agree with TRBD2. CDR3 region: CASSQVSGSNEQFF. In DNA, the CDR3 is TGTGCCAGCAGCCAAGTTAGCGGGAGCAATGAGCAGTTCTTC.